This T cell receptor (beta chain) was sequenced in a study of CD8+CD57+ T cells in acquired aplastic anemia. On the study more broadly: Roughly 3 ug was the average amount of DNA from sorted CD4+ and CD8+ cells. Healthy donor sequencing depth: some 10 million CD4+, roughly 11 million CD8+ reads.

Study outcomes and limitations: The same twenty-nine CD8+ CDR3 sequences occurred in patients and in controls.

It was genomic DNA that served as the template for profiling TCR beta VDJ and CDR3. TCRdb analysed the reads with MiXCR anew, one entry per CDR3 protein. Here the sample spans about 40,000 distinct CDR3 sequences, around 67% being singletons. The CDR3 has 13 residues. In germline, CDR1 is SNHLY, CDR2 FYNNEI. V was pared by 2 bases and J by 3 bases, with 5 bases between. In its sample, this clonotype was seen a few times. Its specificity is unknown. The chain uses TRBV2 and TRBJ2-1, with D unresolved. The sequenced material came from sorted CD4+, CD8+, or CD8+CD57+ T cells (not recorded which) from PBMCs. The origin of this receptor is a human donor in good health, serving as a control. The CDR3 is CASSERNYNEQFF. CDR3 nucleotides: TGTGCCAGCAGTGAACGGAACTACAATGAGCAGTTCTTC.